This is a list of T cell receptor beta chains from one sample in a study of T cell changes during pregnancy in multiple sclerosis. Here immunoSEQ multiplex PCR was the method, and the copy in TCRdb shows in-frame clones only, minus some. This table has around 50,000 clones, 80% to 90% appearing once. The sequenced sample was peripheral blood, obtained in the first trimester of pregnancy. Every receptor here comes from a female donor with multiple sclerosis, enrolled in a pregnancy study. CDR3s include the opening cysteine and the closing phenylalanine or tryptophan. The D gene is left open where the match is weak. Only some rows state a clone size, as once, few, many or a class for expanded clones.

size: NA; J: TRBJ1-2; V: TRBV5-5; D: NA; CDR3: CASSPYHLRINYGYTF; DNA: TGTGCCAGCAGCCCTTATCACCTAAGAATCAACTATGGCTACACCTTC
size: NA; J: TRBJ1-1; V: TRBV10-1; D: NA; CDR3: CASSESGANTEAFF; DNA: TGCGCCAGCAGTGAGTCGGGGGCGAACACTGAAGCTTTCTTT
size: NA; J: TRBJ1-6; V: TRBV30; D: NA; CDR3: CAWRPRGSYNSPLHF; DNA: TGTGCCTGGAGGCCCAGGGGCTCCTATAATTCACCCCTCCACTTT
size: NA; J: TRBJ1-2; V: TRBV7-2; D: TRBD1; CDR3: CASSLKGQGWGYTF; DNA: TGTGCCAGCAGCCTCAAAGGACAGGGGTGGGGCTACACCTTC
size: NA; J: TRBJ1-1; V: TRBV10-1; D: TRBD1; CDR3: CASSEQGLNTEAFF; DNA: TGCGCCAGCAGTGAACAGGGGTTGAACACTGAAGCTTTCTTT
size: NA; J: TRBJ1-2; V: TRBV6-5; D: NA; CDR3: CASSYSGFNYGYTF; DNA: TGTGCCAGCAGTTATTCGGGGTTTAACTATGGCTACACCTTC
size: NA; J: TRBJ1-2; V: TRBV6-1; D: TRBD1; CDR3: CASSDQTGMVASTF; DNA: TGTGCCAGCAGTGACCAGACAGGGATGGTGGCTAGCACCTTC
size: NA; J: TRBJ2-1; V: TRBV5-1; D: TRBD2; CDR3: CASSLMGLAGNNEQFF; DNA: TGCGCCAGCAGCTTGATGGGACTAGCGGGAAACAATGAGCAGTTCTTC
size: NA; J: TRBJ1-6; V: TRBV7-2; D: TRBD1; CDR3: CASSLQTGANSPLHF; DNA: TGTGCCAGCAGCTTACAGACAGGGGCGAATTCACCCCTCCACTTT
size: NA; J: TRBJ1-1; V: TRBV6-5; D: NA; CDR3: CARTYGLRAFF; DNA: TGTGCCAGAACATATGGTCTTCGAGCTTTCTTT
size: once; J: TRBJ1-1; V: TRBV5-1; D: NA; CDR3: CASSLTGSTEAFF; DNA: TGCGCCAGCAGCCTCACAGGGTCGACTGAAGCTTTCTTT
size: once; J: TRBJ1-1; V: TRBV4-1; D: NA; CDR3: CASSQELRVSHMNTEAFF; DNA: TGCGCCAGCAGCCAAGAATTGAGGGTTTCCCACATGAACACTGAAGCTTTCTTT
size: NA; J: TRBJ2-1; V: TRBV11-3; D: NA; CDR3: CASSRRFGRGHEQFF; DNA: TGTGCCAGCAGCCGGCGGTTTGGCAGGGGACATGAGCAGTTCTTC